The following is a T cell receptor beta chain sequence with its context. CDR1 SGHVS and CDR2 FQNEAQ come from the germline V gene. This CDR3 spans 15 amino acids. V was shortened by 5 bases and J by 5 bases, with 19 bases between the two germline ends. This table comes from immunoSEQ multiplex PCR, and its TCRdb copy is limited to in-frame clones, with some not included. The top ten clones hold 20% to 30% of a sample with 15,000 to 20,000 clones, over 70% of them seen once. This entry comes from a study of T cells in tumors after PD-1 blockade. The material was PBMCs, obtained after anti-PD-1 therapy. The rearrangement joins TRBV7-8 to TRBJ2-7; D perhaps matches TRBD2 (5 bases). This clonotype originated in a human donor with advanced basal cell or squamous cell carcinoma (not recorded which). The CDR3 DNA reads TGTGCCAGCAGCAAAGCCCATCTAGCAACTAACGAGCAGTACTTC. Translated, it gives CASSKAHLATNEQYF. Looking up the rest from reference TRBV7-8 and TRBJ2-7 gives the full variable domain: GAGVSQSPRYKVAKRGQDVALRCDPISGHVSLFWYQQALGQGPEFLTYFQNEAQLDKSGLPSDRFFAERPEGSVSTLKIQRTQQEDSAVYLCASSKAHLATNEQYFGPGTRLTVT.